The 21 T cell receptor beta chains listed next were all sequenced from one sample in a study of CD4 T cells in relation to SARS-CoV-2 and coronaviruses. No cognate antigen is known for these TCRs. The data were produced by immunoSEQ multiplex PCR, yet TCRdb's version contains in-frame clones alone and is incomplete. The sample lists tens of thousands of clones, about four fifths occurring once. The sequenced sample was memory CD4+ T cells from PBMCs, cultured in vitro. Receptors originate from an adult with COVID-19.

This clone was observed a handful of times. This chain connects TRBV11-2 to TRBJ2-3, with D unclear. The germline V and J ends were trimmed by 5 bases and 1 base, with 1 base remaining between them. Germline CDR1 is SGHAT and CDR2 is FQNNGV. The CDR3 contains 11 residues. The CDR3 reads CASSRTDTQYF. The DNA of the CDR3 is TGTGCCAGCAGCCGCACAGATACGCAGTATTTT.

This CDR3 is CASSLAALQANGATGELFF. The DNA of the CDR3 is TGCGCCAGCAGCTTGGCGGCTCTTCAGGCGAACGGGGCCACCGGGGAGCTGTTTTTT. V gene TRBV5-1 combines with J gene TRBJ2-2, with D perhaps TRBD1 or TRBD2 (5 bases each). The V and J ends lost 0 bases and 4 bases respectively, with 22 bases between them. The germline gives CDR1 SGHRS, CDR2 YFSETQ. The CDR3 sequence is 19 residues long.

This clone was counted a few times. V usage is TRBV14 and J usage is TRBJ1-4; a possible D gene is TRBD1 (5 bases). This CDR3 has 15 amino acids. The germline V and J ends were trimmed by 0 bases and 7 bases, with 12 bases remaining between them. Germline CDR1 reads SGHDN; CDR2 reads FVKESK. Written as DNA, the CDR3 is TGTGCCAGCAGCCAAGATCTTGGGGGGGGTGAAAAACTGTTTTTT. Translation gives CASSQDLGGGEKLFF.

This rearrangement joins TRBV5-4 to TRBJ2-1; possible D gene TRBD2, 6 bases. CDR1 is SGHNT and CDR2 is YYREEE in the germline V gene (reference sequence). The CDR3 covers 15 residues. V was shortened by 0 bases and J by 1 base, with 8 bases between the two germline ends. The CDR3 coding sequence is TGTGCCAGCAGCTTGGGGGGGGAATCCTACAATGAGCAGTTCTTC. Translation gives CASSLGGESYNEQFF.

V gene TRBV10-3 combines with J gene TRBJ1-6; D uncertain. This CDR3 has 14 residues. Trimming removed 8 bases at V and 5 bases at J, with 13 bases between. Germline V gene lookup returns CDR1 ENHRY and CDR2 SYGVKD. CDR3 amino acids: CAISGDTDNSPLHF. CDR3 nucleotide sequence: TGTGCCATCTCCGGAGACACCGATAATTCACCCCTCCACTTT.

The V gene is TRBV7-9, the J gene TRBJ2-7, with 10 bases identical to TRBD2. This CDR3 contains 19 residues. Losses at the gene ends were 2 bases for V and 1 base for J; bases not matched to a gene: 14. Per germline, CDR1 SEHNR and CDR2 FQNEAQ (reference sequence). The CDR3, as DNA: TGTGCCAGCAGCTTATATACAATGGGACTAGCGTCCCGATCCTACGAGCAGTACTTC. Translating it yields CASSLYTMGLASRSYEQYF.

CDR3 sequence reads: CSVAGLASAYEQYF. The CDR3 DNA reads as TGCAGCGTCGCGGGACTAGCGTCCGCGTACGAGCAGTACTTC. The V and J genes are TRBV29-1 and TRBJ2-7, with TRBD2 matching over 10 bases. J was trimmed by 4 bases and V by 6 bases; bases with no gene match: 9. The CDR3 sequence is 14 residues long. The germline V gene has CDR1 SQVTM and CDR2 ANQGSEA.

The V gene is TRBV23-1, the J gene TRBJ2-7; a possible D gene is TRBD1 (6 bases). TRBV23-1 qualifies as an ORF whose function is uncertain. CDR3 length: 12 amino acids. V was clipped by 8 bases and J by 3 bases, with 11 bases between them. CDR3 region: CASGRDNYEQYF. The CDR3 nucleotides read TGCGCCAGCGGTCGGGACAACTACGAGCAGTACTTC.

This chain joins TRBV10-3 and TRBJ2-1, with D uncertain. Germline values: CDR1 ENHRY, CDR2 SYGVKD. Trimming pared 3 bases from V and 8 bases from J, leaving 5 bases between. This CDR3 is built from 11 residues. CDR3 region: CAISEGHEQFF. CDR3 in DNA: TGTGCCATCAGTGAAGGTCATGAGCAGTTCTTC.

The chain employs TRBV5-1 and TRBJ2-7, with TRBD1 as a possible D gene (6 bases). Trimming stripped 4 bases from V and 6 bases from J, with 17 bases between. CDR1 is SGHRS and CDR2 is YFSETQ in the germline V gene. The CDR3 is made up of 14 amino acids. CDR3 nucleotides: TGCGCCAGCAGCCCAAGGGGGAAAGTCCTCGAGCAGTACTTC. The encoded protein is CASSPRGKVLEQYF.

This chain uses TRBV14 with TRBJ2-1; weak D call: TRBD2 (5 bases). CDR1 is SGHDN, CDR2 FVKESK, per germline. The CDR3 has 14 amino acids. Trimming took 2 bases from V and 3 from J, leaving 8 bases between them. The CDR3 DNA sequence: TGTGCCAGCAGCCAATCGGGAATCTACAATGAGCAGTTCTTC. This sequence encodes CASSQSGIYNEQFF.

The rearrangement uses TRBV6-1 and TRBJ2-3, with 14 bases identical to TRBD2. CDR1 and CDR2 from the germline V gene are MNHNS and SASEGT. With 4 bases clipped from V and 5 bases from J, the junction kept 11 bases outside the gene matches. This CDR3 is built from 18 residues. The DNA for the CDR3 is TGTGCCAGCAGTGGACTAGCGGGAGGGATTAAGAGGGGAGATACGCAGTATTTT. This sequence encodes CASSGLAGGIKRGDTQYF.

The chain has TRBV15 and TRBJ2-6; 8 nucleotides agree with TRBD1. The CDR3 loop spans 17 amino acids. V lost 1 base to trimming and J lost 2 bases; unmatched junction nucleotides: 4. Germline-derived CDR1 and CDR2 are LNHNV and YYDKDF (reference sequence). Here the CDR3 DNA reads TGTGCCACCAGCAGAGTGGCAGGGGGCGCTGGGGCCAACGTCCTGACTTTC. This codes for CATSRVAGGAGANVLTF. Variable domain in full (rest from reference TRBV15 and TRBJ2-6): DAMVIQNPRYQVTQFGKPVTLSCSQTLNHNVMYWYQQKSSQAPKLLFHYYDKDFNNEADTPDNFQSRRPNTSFCFLDIRSPGLGDTAMYLCATSRVAGGAGANVLTFGAGSRLTVL.

V usage is TRBV6-5 and J usage is TRBJ2-7; D is uncertain. V lost 4 bases to trimming and J lost 4 bases, with 14 bases between them. The CDR3 runs to 14 residues. The germline V gene encodes CDR1 MNHEY and CDR2 SVGAGI. The CDR3 bases are TGTGCCAGCAGTTCCCCGCGACGGAAGTACGAGCAGTACTTC. This sequence encodes CASSSPRRKYEQYF.

There are a few counts of this clone. The chain links TRBV6-4 to TRBJ2-1, with 9 bases lining up with TRBD2. This CDR3 region has 15 residues. Germline V gene lookup returns CDR1 MRHNA and CDR2 SNTAGT. The junction had 0 bases not matched to a gene; V was cut back by 3 bases and J by 0 bases. As DNA, the CDR3 is TGTGCCAGCAGTGAGACTAGCGGCTCCTACAATGAGCAGTTCTTC. Amino acids: CASSETSGSYNEQFF.

The V and J genes are TRBV23-1 and TRBJ2-2, with 9 bases aligning to TRBD1. TRBV23-1 is an ORF; its function is uncertain. Trimming took 7 bases from V and 2 from J; bases not matched to a gene: 5. This CDR3 is 15 amino acids long. The CDR3 DNA is TGCGCCAGCACCAGACAGGGGGTAAACACCGGGGAGCTGTTTTTT. This gives the protein CASTRQGVNTGELFF.

The CDR3 is CASSIWVPSGGYSNQPQHF. CDR3 DNA: TGTGCCAGTAGTATCTGGGTCCCCTCGGGGGGGTATAGCAATCAGCCCCAGCATTTT. The chain joins TRBV19 to TRBJ1-5; possible D gene TRBD1, 5 bases. The V gene lost 3 bases and the J gene lost 0 bases, with 21 bases spanning the gap. CDR3 length equals 19 residues. Germline V gene lookup returns CDR1 LNHDA and CDR2 SQIVND (reference sequence).

The chain combines TRBV29-1 with TRBJ2-1; possibly TRBD2 for D (5 bases). The CDR3 totals 16 residues. Trimming removed 0 bases at V and 0 bases at J, with 12 bases between. The germline gives CDR1 SQVTM, CDR2 ANQGSEA. The CDR3, as DNA: TGCAGCGTTGAAGATCCGGGATCTCACTCCTACAATGAGCAGTTCTTC. It codes for CSVEDPGSHSYNEQFF.

The chain has TRBV2 and TRBJ1-2; no clear D. The ends were cut back, 6 bases at V and 0 bases at J, with 8 bases in the middle. CDR3 length: 13 residues. CDR1 is SNHLY and CDR2 is FYNNEI in the germline V gene. The CDR3 bases are TGTGCCAGCAGAGGTACCGCTAACTATGGCTACACCTTC. This gives the protein CASRGTANYGYTF.

The chain links TRBV5-6 to TRBJ1-6, with a possible D match to TRBD1 (5 bases). Deletions cut 4 bases from V and 6 bases from J, with 17 bases between. CDR3 length equals 16 residues. Germline V CDR1 and CDR2: SGHDT, YYEEEE. The CDR3 sequence is CASSRGTSSINSPLHF. CDR3 nucleotides: TGTGCCAGCAGCCGGGGGACGTCCTCTATTAATTCACCCCTCCACTTT.

The chain combines TRBV7-9 with TRBJ1-1, with 8 bases fitting TRBD1. The CDR3 loop spans 17 amino acids. CDR1 and CDR2 (germline): SEHNR, FQNEAQ (reference sequence). V shed 2 bases and J 1 base; nucleotides not matched to a gene: 9. The CDR3 is CASSLPKTGQGNTEAFF. DNA of the CDR3: TGTGCCAGCAGCTTACCTAAGACTGGACAGGGGAACACTGAAGCTTTCTTT.